This TCR beta chain was captured by sequencing in a study of blood T cells in healthy people across ages. This CDR3 has 17 amino acids. From germline, CDR1 is SGHTA and CDR2 FQGNSA. Losses at the gene ends were 5 bases for V and 11 bases for J; bases not matched to a gene: 22. This clonotype was seen more than once but under ten times. Since a much larger clone is just one base distant, this may be a read error. Next came a second PCR, run for about 7 to 12 cycles, which used a sample-barcoded 5' primer along with a J-beta primer mix. Each sample provided no less than 2.5 million CDR3-containing paired-end reads. TCRdb independently ran MiXCR on the 5' RACE reads; one entry per CDR3 protein. The repertoire holds about 670,000 distinct CDR3 sequences, with 40% to 45% as singletons.

The source material was blood. The chain combines TRBV7-2 with TRBJ2-5; 8 bases map to TRBD1. This receptor was identified in an elderly man in good health. The CDR3 coding sequence is TGTGCCAGCAGCCTCAGGCCCGGGACAGGACTGGGCGGTGAGCAGTACTTC. Its translation is CASSLRPGTGLGGEQYF.